These 22 T cell receptor beta chains share one sample of origin, sequenced in a study of Ad26.COV2.S vaccination and SARS-CoV-2 variants. Using immunoSEQ multiplex PCR, the repertoire was profiled, and TCRdb retains in-frame clones only, with some absent. This sample has approximately 340,000 clones, with about 91% found just once. Here the sequenced sample was peripheral blood, taken after recovery from COVID-19. The receptor set was obtained from a human donor who had recovered from COVID-19.

The chain uses TRBV7-3 and TRBJ2-3; 7 bases map to TRBD2. Germline trimming cut 5 bases from V and 1 base from J; bases unmatched to any gene: 9. Germline-derived CDR1 and CDR2 are SGHTA and FQGTGA. CDR3 length: 16 amino acids. This CDR3 is CASSPIAGPGTDTQYF. In DNA form, the CDR3 reads TGTGCCAGCAGCCCCATAGCGGGTCCCGGCACAGATACGCAGTATTTT.

V and J are TRBV11-2 and TRBJ1-1; possible D gene TRBD1, 5 bases. Germline V gives CDR1 SGHAT, CDR2 FQNNGV. The germline V and J ends were trimmed by 5 bases and 2 bases, with 12 bases remaining between them. CDR3 length equals 14 residues. CDR3 sequence reads: CASSPTVQNTEAFF. The CDR3 DNA is TGTGCCAGCAGCCCGACAGTACAAAACACTGAAGCTTTCTTT.

This clone was seen once. The chain carries TRBV6-6 and TRBJ1-1; 8 bases fit TRBD1. The CDR3 has 17 residues. The V gene's germline CDR1 is MNHNY and CDR2 SVGAGI (reference sequence). The ends lost 5 bases at V and 0 bases at J; junction bases unmatched: 11. The DNA for the CDR3 is TGTGCCAGCAGTCGAGCTACGGACAGGGCCATGAACACTGAAGCTTTCTTT. Its protein is CASSRATDRAMNTEAFF.

The V gene is TRBV12-5, the J gene TRBJ1-3; D not certain. Trimming shortened V by 5 bases and J by 1 base, and 9 bases separated the two germline ends. Germline CDR1 reads LGHNT; CDR2 reads FRNRAP. The CDR3 totals 14 residues. The CDR3 DNA follows: TGTGCTAGTGGTCCTAGACTTTCTGGAAACACCATATATTTT. As protein: CASGPRLSGNTIYF.

V usage is TRBV5-4 and J usage is TRBJ2-2; unclear D gene. V lost 2 bases to trimming and J lost 0 bases, with 8 bases between them. CDR3 length: 15 amino acids. The germline V gene has CDR1 SGHNT and CDR2 YYREEE (reference sequence). The CDR3 region is CASSLEASNTGELFF. The CDR3 DNA reads as TGTGCCAGCAGCTTAGAAGCATCGAACACCGGGGAGCTGTTTTTT. Supplemented by reference TRBV5-4 and TRBJ2-2, the full variable domain reads ETGVTQSPTHLIKTRGQQVTLRCSSQSGHNTVSWYQQALGQGPQFIFQYYREEENGRGNFPPRFSGLQFPNYSSELNVNALELDDSALYLCASSLEASNTGELFFGEGSRLTVL.

This clone has a single count. J is TRBJ1-5 and V is TRBV15; the D is unclear. The CDR3 length is 14 residues. Trimming removed 0 bases at V and 3 bases at J, with 6 bases between. The germline V gene encodes CDR1 LNHNV and CDR2 YYDKDF (reference sequence). As DNA, the CDR3 is TGTGCCACCAGCAGAGATTCCGACAATCAGCCCCAGCATTTT. It yields the protein CATSRDSDNQPQHF.

The genes are TRBV23-1 and TRBJ1-6; 11 positions agree with TRBD1. TRBV23-1 is assigned to the ORF class and has an uncertain function. The CDR3 runs to 17 residues. The J segment lost 7 bases and the V segment lost 9 bases, leaving 14 bases of the junction unmatched. The chain's CDR3 is CARELNRDRGINSPLHF. The CDR3 coding sequence is TGCGCCAGAGAACTCAACCGGGACAGGGGGATCAATTCACCCCTCCACTTT.

The chain uses TRBV7-9 and TRBJ1-2; 7 nucleotides line up with TRBD1. The germline gives CDR1 SEHNR, CDR2 FQNEAQ (reference sequence). The J segment lost 7 bases and the V segment lost 1 base, leaving 6 bases of the junction unmatched. The CDR3 is 14 residues long. Here the CDR3 reads CASSLEGAIGGYTF. The CDR3 nucleotides read TGTGCCAGCAGCTTAGAGGGGGCGATCGGTGGCTACACCTTC.

The rearrangement links TRBV9 to TRBJ1-2; TRBD1 aligns across 7 bases. Trimming removed 0 bases from V and 8 bases from J; junction bases left unmatched: 13. CDR1 and CDR2 (germline): SGDLS, YYNGEE. The CDR3 runs 16 residues. The CDR3 DNA sequence: TGTGCCAGCAGCGTAGGAGGAAGGGGGCCGATTGGCGGCTACACCTTC. Translation: CASSVGGRGPIGGYTF.

The chain couples TRBV6-5 to TRBJ2-3; D remains ambiguous. CDR3 size: 11 residues. Germline CDR1 MNHEY, CDR2 SVGAGI. The germline V and J ends were trimmed by 6 bases and 4 bases, with 5 bases remaining between them. The CDR3 DNA is TGTGCCAGCAGGAATGCAGATACGCAGTATTTT. It translates to CASRNADTQYF.

The chain recombines TRBV9 with TRBJ1-3; 9 positions agree with TRBD1. CDR1 SGDLS and CDR2 YYNGEE come from the germline V gene. The length of the CDR3 is 15 residues. V was pared by 5 bases and J by 3 bases, with 6 bases of the junction left unmatched. CDR3 nucleotides: TGTGCCAGCAGTGGTACAGGGGGCTTTGGAAACACCATATATTTT. It is translated as CASSGTGGFGNTIYF.

J is TRBJ1-1 and V is TRBV29-1; 10 bases agree with TRBD1. The CDR3 loop spans 14 amino acids. CDR1 and CDR2 (germline): SQVTM, ANQGSEA. J was trimmed by 4 bases and V by 5 bases; bases with no gene match: 7. The CDR3 here is CSVPGTGAGTEAFF. In nucleotides, the CDR3 is TGCAGCGTTCCCGGGACAGGGGCTGGCACTGAAGCTTTCTTT.

This clone appeared once. The V call is TRBV6-6, the J call TRBJ1-3; 7 bases are a match to TRBD1. The CDR3 spans 15 residues. The germline V gene has CDR1 MNHNY and CDR2 SVGAGI (reference sequence). J lost 2 bases, V lost 5 bases, and 6 bases had no gene match. The CDR3 nucleotides read TGTGCCAGCAGTGAGACAGGGATCGCTGGAAACACCATATATTTT. It translates to CASSETGIAGNTIYF.

The J gene is TRBJ1-6, the V gene TRBV5-6; 9 bases map to TRBD1. The CDR3 is 15 amino acids. Germline V gene sequence: CDR1 SGHDT, CDR2 YYEEEE. V was clipped by 1 base and J by 8 bases; unmatched bases: 4. The CDR3 DNA reads TGTGCCAGCAGCTTGACGTGGACAGGGGATTCACCCCTCCACTTT. It encodes CASSLTWTGDSPLHF.

This clone has only a few counts. This chain connects TRBV13 to TRBJ1-2; D not certain. Germline loops: CDR1 PRHDT, CDR2 FYEKMQ (reference sequence). Trimming shortened V by 0 bases and J by 6 bases, and 8 bases separated the two germline ends. This CDR3 contains 13 residues. The CDR3 reads CASSLGSWDGYTF. The CDR3 bases are TGTGCCAGCAGCTTAGGATCCTGGGATGGCTACACCTTC. The complete variable domain, with remaining parts taken from reference TRBV13 and TRBJ1-2, reads AAGVIQSPRHLIKEKRETATLKCYPIPRHDTVYWYQQGPGQDPQFLISFYEKMQSDKGSIPDRFSAQQFSDYHSELNMSSLELGDSALYFCASSLGSWDGYTFGSGTRLTVV.

This rearrangement joins TRBV9 to TRBJ2-3, with 8 bases that match TRBD2. After removal of 0 bases from V and 2 bases from J, the junction contained 8 bases not matched to a gene. This CDR3 has 17 residues. Germline CDR1 reads SGDLS; CDR2 reads YYNGEE. Here the CDR3 DNA reads TGTGCCAGCAGCGTAGAGGGAGCGGGGGCCTTCACAGATACGCAGTATTTT. Translating it yields CASSVEGAGAFTDTQYF.

J is TRBJ2-3 and V is TRBV9; 11 bases are shared with TRBD2. The CDR3 length is 18 residues. CDR1 SGDLS and CDR2 YYNGEE come from the germline V gene. Trimming took 0 bases from V and 3 from J; bases not matched to a gene: 9. The CDR3 loop reads CASSVDLASGGTTDTQYF. CDR3 DNA: TGTGCCAGCAGCGTAGATTTGGCTAGCGGGGGGACAACAGATACGCAGTATTTT.

The genes are TRBV5-1 and TRBJ1-2; D remains ambiguous. The CDR3 extends over 15 amino acids. Trimming took off 0 bases at V and 0 bases at J, with 9 bases between the two ends. Per germline, CDR1 SGHRS and CDR2 YFSETQ. The CDR3 region is CASSLGSGANYGYTF. The CDR3 DNA sequence: TGCGCCAGCAGCTTGGGTTCAGGCGCTAACTATGGCTACACCTTC.

This chain uses TRBV7-2 with TRBJ1-3; 7 positions match TRBD1. The germline CDR1 and CDR2 sequences are SGHTA and FQGNSA. The ends lost 4 bases at V and 0 bases at J; junction bases unmatched: 9. The CDR3 has 17 amino acids. CDR3 coding DNA: TGTGCCAGCAGCTCCCAGGGGGGGAAGAGCTCTGGAAACACCATATATTTT. This sequence encodes CASSSQGGKSSGNTIYF.

The V gene is TRBV4-3, the J gene TRBJ1-2; D might be TRBD1 (5 bases). V lost 0 bases to trimming and J lost 5 bases, with 13 bases between them. The CDR3 is 15 residues long. Germline V gene data show CDR1 as LGHNA and CDR2 as YSLEER. In DNA, the CDR3 is TGCGCCAGCAGCCAAGATAGGGGTCTTGGGTATGGCTACACCTTC. Translating it yields CASSQDRGLGYGYTF.

The rearrangement joins TRBV7-9 to TRBJ1-2; TRBD1 agrees at 7 bases. Looked up from germline, CDR1 is SEHNR and CDR2 is FQNEAQ (reference sequence). Trimming at V came to 6 bases and at J to 2 bases, leaving 12 bases not matched to a gene. This CDR3 is built from 16 residues. CDR3 sequence: CASSGPRQGKNYGYTF. The CDR3 DNA sequence: TGTGCCAGCAGTGGGCCTAGACAGGGCAAGAACTATGGCTACACCTTC.

The genes are TRBV11-3 and TRBJ2-1; D gene uncertain. In germline, CDR1 is SGHNT, CDR2 YENEEA. V gave up 1 base and J gave up 2 bases, with 9 bases separating them. The CDR3 runs to 15 residues. The CDR3 nucleotides read TGTGCCAGCAGCTTAGGGCTAGTGACCTACAATGAGCAGTTCTTC. Translating gives CASSLGLVTYNEQFF.